A selection of T cell receptor beta chains follows, all from one sample in a study of blood T cell repertoires in COVID-19. The repertoire was sequenced with immunoSEQ multiplex PCR; TCRdb's copy has only in-frame clones and lacks some. The sample yields 310,000 or so clones, more than 70% seen once. Material for sequencing was peripheral blood. Receptor source: a woman aged 45-60 years with acute or convalescent COVID-19. CDR3s include the opening cysteine and the closing phenylalanine or tryptophan. The D gene is left open where the match is weak. The listing skips clone size in some rows; elsewhere it reads once, few, many or a size class.

CDR3 protein | CDR3 DNA | clone size | D gene | J gene | V gene
CASSPTGGNTF | TGTGCCAGCAGTCCTACAGGGGGTAACACCTTC | NA | TRBD1 | TRBJ1-2 | TRBV2
CASSYVQDGNYGYTF | TGTGCCAGCAGTTACGTACAGGACGGTAACTATGGCTACACCTTC | few | NA | TRBJ1-2 | TRBV6-5
CASSINSGRAYNEQFF | TGTGCCAGTAGTATAAATAGCGGGAGGGCCTACAATGAGCAGTTCTTC | NA | TRBD2 | TRBJ2-1 | TRBV19
CASSSEESSDEQYF | TGTGCCAGTAGTAGTGAAGAGAGCTCCGACGAGCAGTACTTC | NA | NA | TRBJ2-7 | TRBV19
CASSQIAGGTDTQYF | TGTGCCAGCAGCCAAATAGCGGGAGGCACAGATACGCAGTATTTT | NA | TRBD2 | TRBJ2-3 | TRBV6-5
CASSTSGTPGNEQFF | TGTGCCAGTAGCACCAGCGGGACCCCCGGCAATGAGCAGTTCTTC | NA | TRBD2 | TRBJ2-1 | TRBV19
CASSFGGPGQPQHF | TGTGCCAGCAGTTTTGGCGGGCCGGGTCAGCCCCAGCATTTT | NA | NA | TRBJ1-5 | TRBV28
CASSSLVAGVSGELFF | TGCGCCAGCAGCTCCCTGGTAGCGGGAGTATCCGGGGAGCTGTTTTTT | NA | TRBD2 | TRBJ2-2 | TRBV5-1
CASSQGTSGRLQTQYF | TGTGCCAGCAGCCAAGGGACTAGCGGGAGGCTCCAGACGCAGTATTTT | NA | TRBD2 | TRBJ2-3 | TRBV5-4
CASIKSAEPGTQYF | TGTGCCAGTATAAAAAGCGCGGAGCCGGGTACGCAGTATTTT | NA | NA | TRBJ2-3 | TRBV19
CASSYSDGEDTIYF | TGTGCCAGCAGTTACTCGGATGGGGAGGACACCATATATTTT | NA | NA | TRBJ1-3 | TRBV6-5
CASSDWYSGNTIYF | TGTGCCAGTAGCGACTGGTACTCTGGAAACACCATATATTTT | NA | NA | TRBJ1-3 | TRBV19
CASSPGSGSYEQYF | TGTGCCAGCAGCCCTGGATCCGGGTCCTACGAGCAGTACTTC | NA | NA | TRBJ2-7 | TRBV7-8
CASSVAGGPYNEQFF | TGTGCCAGCAGCGTTGCGGGAGGCCCCTACAATGAGCAGTTCTTC | NA | TRBD2 | TRBJ2-1 | TRBV9
CASRTGVNTEAFF | TGCGCCAGCAGAACGGGGGTGAACACTGAAGCTTTCTTT | NA | NA | TRBJ1-1 | TRBV5-1
CASSASGTTVSYEQYF | TGTGCCAGCAGTGCCTCCGGGACTACCGTTTCCTACGAGCAGTACTTC | few | TRBD2 | TRBJ2-7 | TRBV6-1
CASSSGPPGLAGGGSYNEQFF | TGTGCCAGCAGTTCGGGCCCGCCGGGACTAGCGGGAGGTGGCTCCTACAATGAGCAGTTCTTC | NA | TRBD2 | TRBJ2-1 | TRBV28
CASSLGQGPGTDTQYF | TGTGCCAGCAGCTTGGGACAGGGACCGGGGACAGATACGCAGTATTTT | NA | TRBD1 | TRBJ2-3 | TRBV5-5
CASSIVPGFDYEQYF | TGTGCCAGTAGTATAGTTCCAGGGTTCGATTACGAGCAGTACTTC | NA | NA | TRBJ2-7 | TRBV19
CASSRQYNQPQHF | TGTGCCAGCAGCCGACAATATAATCAGCCCCAGCATTTT | once | NA | TRBJ1-5 | TRBV14
CAIRPGQGATDTQYF | TGTGCCATCAGGCCGGGACAGGGGGCAACAGATACGCAGTATTTT | NA | TRBD1 | TRBJ2-3 | TRBV10-3
CASSPRMRAGGRKSYEQYF | TGTGCCAGCAGCCCACGTATGAGGGCGGGAGGAAGGAAGTCCTACGAGCAGTACTTC | NA | TRBD2 | TRBJ2-7 | TRBV13
CASSDRQGAIYGYTF | TGTGCCAGCAGTGATCGACAGGGGGCTATTTATGGCTACACCTTC | NA | TRBD1 | TRBJ1-2 | TRBV6-1
CASSYDSFGPANTEAFF | TGTGCCAGCAGTTATGATTCGTTTGGCCCTGCGAACACTGAAGCTTTCTTT | NA | NA | TRBJ1-1 | TRBV6-2/TRBV6-3
CASSLIAERGNEQFF | TGTGCCAGCAGTTTAATAGCGGAGAGGGGAAATGAGCAGTTCTTC | few | NA | TRBJ2-1 | TRBV28
CASSIPLGGNPSTEAFF | TGTGCCAGCAGTATCCCCCTCGGGGGGAACCCTAGCACTGAAGCTTTCTTT | NA | NA | TRBJ1-1 | TRBV28
CASSHRVVETQYF | TGTGCCAGCAGCCACAGGGTCGTAGAGACCCAGTACTTC | few | NA | TRBJ2-5 | TRBV7-3
CASSDRQGSTDTQYF | TGTGCCAGCAGTGACCGACAGGGCAGCACAGATACGCAGTATTTT | NA | TRBD1 | TRBJ2-3 | TRBV28
CASSADRSATNEKLFF | TGTGCCAGCAGCGCGGACAGGAGTGCAACTAATGAAAAACTGTTTTTT | NA | TRBD1 | TRBJ1-4 | TRBV9
CASSLAATGRRQETQYF | TGTGCCAGCAGCTTAGCCGCGACAGGGAGAAGGCAAGAGACCCAGTACTTC | NA | TRBD1 | TRBJ2-5 | TRBV7-2
CASSIGDSRGYGYTF | TGTGCCAGTAGTATTGGGGACAGCCGAGGTTATGGCTACACCTTC | NA | TRBD1 | TRBJ1-2 | TRBV19
CASSKPGQGAKNIQYF | TGTGCCAGCAGCAAGCCGGGACAGGGTGCCAAAAACATTCAGTACTTC | NA | TRBD1 | TRBJ2-4 | TRBV7-9
CASSGSGRAHYEQYF | TGTGCCAGCAGCGGAAGCGGGAGGGCCCACTACGAGCAGTACTTC | NA | TRBD2 | TRBJ2-7 | TRBV6-2/TRBV6-3
CASSLRGFTYEQYF | TGTGCCAGCAGCTTAAGGGGGTTTACCTACGAGCAGTACTTC | NA | NA | TRBJ2-7 | TRBV13
CASSRDSYEQYF | TGTGCCAGCAGCCGGGACAGCTACGAGCAGTACTTC | NA | TRBD1 | TRBJ2-7 | TRBV4-2
CASTSAAFLAHSYEQYF | TGTGCCAGCACCTCGGCAGCCTTTCTAGCGCACTCCTACGAGCAGTACTTC | NA | NA | TRBJ2-7 | TRBV28
CASSPRPGTGVVRETQYF | TGTGCCAGCTCACCGCGTCCCGGGACAGGGGTCGTACGGGAGACCCAGTACTTC | few | TRBD1 | TRBJ2-5 | TRBV18
CASSLVGRYSTDTQYF | TGTGCCAGCAGTTTAGTGGGGCGATACTCCACAGATACGCAGTATTTT | NA | NA | TRBJ2-3 | TRBV28
CASSLRRDRSGNEQFF | TGTGCCAGCAGTTTACGGAGGGACCGCTCGGGCAATGAGCAGTTCTTC | NA | NA | TRBJ2-1 | TRBV27
CASSPVWGDDTEAFF | TGTGCCAGCTCACCAGTCTGGGGCGATGACACTGAAGCTTTCTTT | NA | NA | TRBJ1-1 | TRBV18
CASSLRLAGVQTQYF | TGTGCCAGCAGTTTGAGACTAGCGGGAGTACAGACCCAGTACTTC | NA | TRBD2 | TRBJ2-5 | TRBV28